One sample yielded the 22 T cell receptor beta chains listed below, sequenced in a study of shared clonotypes between healthy human individuals. CD45RO-negative, CCR7-selected cells formed the naive CD8 fraction, which excluded terminally differentiated effector memory CD45RA+ cells. Repertoires were generated with immunoSEQ multiplex PCR, while TCRdb's copy carries only in-frame clones and drops some. Among hundreds of thousands of clones listed, 85% to 95% were seen once. The sequencing sample was made of naive CD8+ T cells sorted from blood. These receptors were taken from a woman in her twenties or thirties in good health.

The chain employs TRBV11-2 and TRBJ2-3; D is possibly TRBD2 (6 bases). Germline-derived CDR1 and CDR2 are SGHAT and FQNNGV. The length of the CDR3 is 18 residues. V was clipped by 5 bases and J by 4 bases, with 25 bases between them. CDR3 bases: TGTGCCAGCAGCACTCCGAGGAGGGACTTCCTGGACCCAGATACGCAGTATTTT. Protein product: CASSTPRRDFLDPDTQYF.

As to this clone: Different DNA sequences within this sample yield the same CDR3. V gene TRBV29-1 combines with J gene TRBJ1-2; the D is unclear. Germline assignment: CDR1 SQVTM and CDR2 ANQGSEA. Trimming shortened V by 6 bases and J by 3 bases, and 8 bases separated the two germline ends. CDR3 length: 11 amino acids. CDR3 residues: CSVGVDYGYTF. The CDR3 bases are TGCAGCGTGGGCGTGGACTATGGCTACACCTTC.

The rearrangement links TRBV19 to TRBJ2-7; D unclear. The germline V gene has CDR1 LNHDA and CDR2 SQIVND (reference sequence). The CDR3 sequence is 14 residues long. Between the trimmed V and J ends, which lost 3 bases and 3 bases, there was a span of 12 bases. The CDR3 here is CASSMSEWVYEQYF. The CDR3 DNA reads TGTGCCAGTAGTATGTCCGAATGGGTCTACGAGCAGTACTTC.

The gene calls are TRBV27 and TRBJ2-5; 7 nucleotides line up with TRBD1. V shed 6 bases, J shed 5 bases, and the junction held 6 bases outside the gene matches. Germline loops: CDR1 MNHEY, CDR2 SMNVEV (reference sequence). The CDR3 runs 13 residues. DNA for the CDR3: TGTGCCAGCAGAAGGGGGCATTGGGAGACCCAGTACTTC. Its protein is CASRRGHWETQYF.

This clone was recorded once. The V gene is TRBV27, the J gene TRBJ2-7; D gene uncertain. The V gene lost 4 bases and the J gene lost 0 bases, with 13 bases spanning the gap. Germline loops: CDR1 MNHEY, CDR2 SMNVEV (reference sequence). This CDR3 region has 15 residues. CDR3 in DNA: TGTGCCAGCAGTTGGTTCGCCGCGAGCTCCTACGAGCAGTACTTC. Residues: CASSWFAASSYEQYF.

This chain links TRBV28 with TRBJ2-2, with D possibly TRBD2 on 5 matching bases. Germline V CDR1 and CDR2: MDHEN, SYDVKM. The CDR3 is 16 amino acids. Between the trimmed V and J ends, which lost 2 bases and 4 bases, there was a span of 14 bases. In DNA, the CDR3 is TGTGCCAGCAGTTTAGGTGTGCTCCGGGGCACCGGGGAGCTGTTTTTT. Translating gives CASSLGVLRGTGELFF.

The genes are TRBV6-5 and TRBJ2-1, with TRBD1 matching 9 bases. The CDR3 runs to 15 residues. Per the germline V gene, CDR1 is MNHEY and CDR2 is SVGAGI. V shed 0 bases, J shed 6 bases, and the junction held 3 bases outside the gene matches. The CDR3 protein is CASSYSDRGRNEQFF. CDR3 bases: TGTGCCAGCAGTTACTCGGACAGGGGTCGCAATGAGCAGTTCTTC.

The rearrangement links TRBV15 to TRBJ2-3, with a weak D call TRBD1 (6 bases). The CDR3 loop spans 18 amino acids. Germline loops: CDR1 LNHNV, CDR2 YYDKDF (reference sequence). V lost 0 bases and J lost 1, with 17 bases in between. The CDR3 sequence: CATSRDPNRVSRTDTQYF. The CDR3 DNA reads TGTGCCACCAGCAGAGACCCAAACAGGGTTTCCCGCACAGATACGCAGTATTTT.

This chain connects TRBV27 to TRBJ1-4, with a possible D match to TRBD1 (6 bases). The CDR3 is made up of 15 amino acids. CDR1 MNHEY and CDR2 SMNVEV come from the germline V gene (reference sequence). The V and J ends lost 6 bases and 3 bases respectively, with 14 bases between them. CDR3 in amino acids: CASRAQGSPNEKLFF. CDR3 nucleotide sequence: TGTGCCAGCAGAGCCCAGGGGTCTCCTAATGAAAAACTGTTTTTT. Combining the CDR3 with reference TRBV27 and TRBJ1-4 gives the whole variable domain EAQVTQNPRYLITVTGKKLTVTCSQNMNHEYMSWYRQDPGLGLRQIYYSMNVEVTDKGDVPEGYKVSRKEKRNFPLILESPSPNQTSLYFCASRAQGSPNEKLFFGSGTQLSVL.

DNA for the CDR3: TGTGCCAGCAGCTCCATACAGGGTGACTCCTACGAGCAGTACTTC. Its translation: CASSSIQGDSYEQYF. The chain couples TRBV7-9 to TRBJ2-7, with D possibly TRBD1 on 6 matching bases. V was pared by 4 bases and J by 0 bases, with 13 bases between. The CDR3 is 15 amino acids. CDR1 and CDR2 from the germline V gene are SEHNR and FQNEAQ (reference sequence).

The genes are TRBV28 and TRBJ2-7, with D possibly TRBD2 on 6 matching bases. The CDR3 has 15 amino acids. Trimming stripped 3 bases from V and 6 bases from J, with 18 bases between. Looked up from germline, CDR1 is MDHEN and CDR2 is SYDVKM. The CDR3 nucleotides read TGTGCCAGCAGTTTCATCGCGGGACCAAGTAGCGAGCAGTACTTC. It codes for CASSFIAGPSSEQYF.

This chain connects TRBV27 to TRBJ2-7, with 10 bases matching TRBD2. CDR3 length: 15 residues. CDR1 and CDR2 (germline): MNHEY, SMNVEV (reference sequence). Trimming took 3 bases from V and 4 from J; bases not matched to a gene: 6. CDR3 region: CASSFDSGGGYEQYF. The CDR3 bases are TGTGCCAGCAGTTTTGACAGCGGGGGGGGTTACGAGCAGTACTTC.

In regard to this clone: Other DNA sequences in this specimen translate into the identical CDR3. The CDR3 here is CASSLGGAHTEAFF. In DNA form, the CDR3 reads TGTGCCAGCAGTTTAGGGGGGGCCCACACTGAAGCTTTCTTT. The chain is built from TRBV27 and TRBJ1-1; a possible D gene is TRBD1 (6 bases). V lost 2 bases to trimming and J lost 3 bases, with 10 bases between them. The CDR3 contains 14 residues. In germline, CDR1 is MNHEY, CDR2 SMNVEV (reference sequence).

The chain combines TRBV5-6 with TRBJ2-1; TRBD1 or TRBD2 may be the D gene (5 bases each). V lost 9 bases, J lost 9 bases, and 19 bases lay in between. CDR3 length equals 13 residues. The germline V gene encodes CDR1 SGHDT and CDR2 YYEEEE. The CDR3 DNA reads as TGTGCCACCAAGTCATGGGGGAGTGGTGAGCAGTTCTTC. It yields the protein CATKSWGSGEQFF. Complete variable domain (other parts from reference TRBV5-6 and TRBJ2-1): DAGVTQSPTHLIKTRGQQVTLRCSPKSGHDTVSWYQQALGQGPQFIFQYYEEEERQRGNFPDRFSGHQFPNYSSELNVNALLLGDSALYLCATKSWGSGEQFFGPGTRLTVL.

This chain uses TRBV5-4 with TRBJ1-2; 10 bases line up with TRBD1. In germline, CDR1 is SGHNT, CDR2 YYREEE (reference sequence). The CDR3 covers 14 residues. Trimming at V came to 4 bases and at J to 2 bases, leaving 2 bases not matched to a gene. The DNA for the CDR3 is TGTGCCAGCAGCCCGGGACAGGGGAACTATGGCTACACCTTC. This codes for CASSPGQGNYGYTF.

This rearrangement joins TRBV4-1 to TRBJ2-7; possible D gene TRBD2, 6 bases. V lost 5 bases to trimming and J lost 3 bases, with 14 bases between them. The CDR3 consists of 14 residues. Per germline, CDR1 MGHRA and CDR2 YSYEKL. CDR3 sequence: CASSSNAGRYEQYF. The CDR3 nucleotides are TGCGCCAGCAGCTCAAATGCGGGACGCTACGAGCAGTACTTC.

The chain employs TRBV28 and TRBJ1-1; D unresolved. The CDR3 is made up of 16 amino acids. The germline V gene has CDR1 MDHEN and CDR2 SYDVKM. Trimming left V 2 bases short and J 1 base short, with 14 bases between. The CDR3, as DNA: TGTGCCAGCAGTTTACTCCCCGGACTCGCGAACACTGAAGCTTTCTTT. It is translated as CASSLLPGLANTEAFF. The complete variable domain, with remaining parts taken from reference TRBV28 and TRBJ1-1, reads DVKVTQSSRYLVKRTGEKVFLECVQDMDHENMFWYRQDPGLGLRLIYFSYDVKMKEKGDIPEGYSVSREKKERFSLILESASTNQTSMYLCASSLLPGLANTEAFFGQGTRLTVV.

The chain has TRBV11-3 and TRBJ1-3; D unresolved. The CDR3 consists of 13 residues. Trimming took off 4 bases at V and 8 bases at J, with 12 bases between the two ends. Looked up from germline, CDR1 is SGHNT and CDR2 is YENEEA. CDR3 residues: CASSSDAGDTIYF. The DNA of the CDR3 is TGTGCCAGCAGCTCGGACGCCGGGGACACCATATATTTT.

For the CDR3, the DNA is TGTGCCAGCAGTTTATACCCGAGCGGGAGTGAAAAACTGTTTTTT. Translation: CASSLYPSGSEKLFF. V is TRBV27 and J is TRBJ1-4; no clear D gene. CDR1 and CDR2 (germline): MNHEY, SMNVEV (reference sequence). V was pared by 1 base and J by 7 bases, with 13 bases between. This CDR3 region has 15 residues.

The chain recombines TRBV28 with TRBJ2-7; D unclear. V gave up 5 bases and J gave up 7 bases, with 9 bases separating them. The CDR3 is 11 amino acids. Germline V lookup: CDR1 MDHEN, CDR2 SYDVKM. CDR3 residues: CASSDDGEQYF. The CDR3 nucleotides are TGTGCCAGCAGTGACGACGGAGAGCAGTACTTC. The whole variable domain, filled in from reference TRBV28 and TRBJ2-7, reads DVKVTQSSRYLVKRTGEKVFLECVQDMDHENMFWYRQDPGLGLRLIYFSYDVKMKEKGDIPEGYSVSREKKERFSLILESASTNQTSMYLCASSDDGEQYFGPGTRLTVT.

The V and J genes are TRBV4-2 and TRBJ2-6; D may be TRBD2 (5 bases). Per the germline V gene, CDR1 is LGHNA and CDR2 is YNFKEQ. CDR3 length: 20 amino acids. V lost 0 bases to trimming and J lost 0 bases, with 18 bases between them. The CDR3 protein is CASSQDFSGAAYSGANVLTF. The CDR3 DNA follows: TGTGCCAGCAGCCAAGATTTCTCTGGAGCGGCCTACTCTGGGGCCAACGTCCTGACTTTC.

The V gene is TRBV10-2, the J gene TRBJ2-7, with a possible D match to TRBD1 (6 bases). Germline V CDR1 and CDR2: WSHSY, SAAADI. The CDR3 runs 16 residues. The V gene lost 4 bases and the J gene lost 5 bases, with 21 bases spanning the gap. CDR3 amino acids: CASSGWQGKGINEQYF. The CDR3 DNA reads TGCGCCAGCAGTGGATGGCAGGGGAAGGGAATTAACGAGCAGTACTTC.